Listed below are T cell receptor beta chains from one sample, sequenced in a study of tumor T cells in aggressive B-cell lymphoma. Assay: immunoSEQ multiplex PCR; the TCRdb copy retains only in-frame clones and omits some. The profile shows about 750 clones, 90% of them singletons. Input material: tumor tissue. The receptors originated from an adult with diffuse large B cell lymphoma. Each CDR3 is given with its conserved first and last residue.

CASRKLPRDRDPFSFLYNEQFF,TRBV28,TRBJ2-1
CASSQGDSLENQPQHF,TRBV11-2,TRBJ1-5
CASSLGGLYEEAF,TRBV5-4,TRBJ1-2
CASSSRINSGNTIYF,TRBV28,TRBJ1-3
CASSKRDGGTVHF,TRBV7-2,TRBJ2-7
CAWATVNNSPLHF,TRBV30,TRBJ1-6
CASRGFGYEQYF,TRBV6-1,TRBJ2-7
CASSPGQGADEQYF,TRBV7-6,TRBJ2-7
CASSELRVNTEAFF,TRBV6-1,TRBJ1-1
CASSSQLLIEQFF,TRBV7-9,TRBJ2-1
CSVRRDTGELFF,TRBV29-1,TRBJ2-2
CASSPGTSGIHEQFF,TRBV7-3,TRBJ2-1
CASSLYGSSYEQYF,TRBV7-9,TRBJ2-7
CASSLEARPPKNIQYF,TRBV7-2,TRBJ2-4
CAYAAALLPEAFF,TRBV30,TRBJ1-1
CASSPGLGYTGELFF,TRBV19,TRBJ2-2
CASSLSGGPGTQYF,TRBV7-2,TRBJ2-3
CSSWTSGYNEQFF,TRBV29-1,TRBJ2-1
CASSLQGSRTYEQYF,TRBV5-6,TRBJ2-7
CASSLNRAYEQYF,TRBV27,TRBJ2-7
CSVGRNTEAFF,TRBV29-1,TRBJ1-1
CASNPSQAREQYF,TRBV5-6,TRBJ2-5
CASSPGHRGLAKNIQYF,TRBV11-1,TRBJ2-4
CASSIRRGSGNTIYF,TRBV19,TRBJ1-3
CASSESAGGRAFF,TRBV25-1,TRBJ1-1
CASSQAYTANEKLFF,TRBV4-3,TRBJ1-4
CASSLNGLDDNEQFF,TRBV7-2,TRBJ2-1
CASSPFKPHGGTEAFF,TRBV7-9,TRBJ1-1
CASRGTPGYNEQFF,TRBV5-1,TRBJ2-1
CASSPTSSGNTIYF,TRBV7-6,TRBJ1-3